This T cell receptor (beta chain) comes out of a study of blood T cell repertoires in COVID-19. The overall study: Samples representing acute and convalescent COVID-19 were sourced from the United States, Italy and Spain.

With V trimmed by 5 bases and J by 6 bases, 9 bases remained unmatched. The CDR3 totals 14 residues. Germline V gene lookup returns CDR1 SGHTA and CDR2 FQGNSA. Sequenced by immunoSEQ multiplex PCR; TCRdb stores in-frame clones only, minus some. The sample has 200,000 to 250,000 clones; roughly nine tenths are singletons. J is TRBJ1-1 and V is TRBV7-2; 7 bases match TRBD1. Sequencing was done on a sample of PBMCs or T cells enriched from blood (not recorded which). The sequence came from a man aged 25-40 years who had recovered from COVID-19. CDR3 DNA: TGTGCCAGCAGCCAAGGGGGCGCAGGGGCTGAAGCTTTCTTT. This translates into CASSQGGAGAEAFF.